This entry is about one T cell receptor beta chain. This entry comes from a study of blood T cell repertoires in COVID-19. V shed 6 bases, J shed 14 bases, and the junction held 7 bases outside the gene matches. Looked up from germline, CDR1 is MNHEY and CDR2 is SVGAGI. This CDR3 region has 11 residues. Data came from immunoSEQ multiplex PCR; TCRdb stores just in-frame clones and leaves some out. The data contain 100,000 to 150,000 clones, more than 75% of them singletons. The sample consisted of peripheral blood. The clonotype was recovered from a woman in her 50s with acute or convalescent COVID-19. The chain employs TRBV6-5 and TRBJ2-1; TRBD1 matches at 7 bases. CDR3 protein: CASSNRDREFF. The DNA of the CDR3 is TGTGCCAGCAGCAACCGGGACAGAGAGTTCTTC.